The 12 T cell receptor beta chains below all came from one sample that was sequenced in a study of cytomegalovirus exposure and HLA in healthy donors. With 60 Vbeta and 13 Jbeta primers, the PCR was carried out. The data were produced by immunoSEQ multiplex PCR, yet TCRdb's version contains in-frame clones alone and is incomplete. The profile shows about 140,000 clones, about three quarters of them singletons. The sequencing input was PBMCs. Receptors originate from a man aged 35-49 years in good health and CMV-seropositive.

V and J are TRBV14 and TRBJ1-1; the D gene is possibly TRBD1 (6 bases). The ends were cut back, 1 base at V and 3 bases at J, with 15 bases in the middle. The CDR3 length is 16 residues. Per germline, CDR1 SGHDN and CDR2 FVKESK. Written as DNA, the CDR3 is TGTGCCAGCAGCCAAGTGTTGAGGGAGGGGGACACTGAAGCTTTCTTT. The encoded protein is CASSQVLREGDTEAFF.

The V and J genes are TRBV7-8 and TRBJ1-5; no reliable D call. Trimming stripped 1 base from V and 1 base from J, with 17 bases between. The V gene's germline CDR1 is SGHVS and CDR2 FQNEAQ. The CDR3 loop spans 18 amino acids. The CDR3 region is CASSLDSRPLGSNQPQHF. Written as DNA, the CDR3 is TGTGCCAGCAGCTTAGATTCTAGGCCCCTAGGCAGCAATCAGCCCCAGCATTTT.

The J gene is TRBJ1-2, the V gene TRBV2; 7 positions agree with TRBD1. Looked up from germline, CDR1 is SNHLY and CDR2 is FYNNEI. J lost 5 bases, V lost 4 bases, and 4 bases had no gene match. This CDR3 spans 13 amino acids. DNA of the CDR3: TGTGCCAGCAGTGTGGCAGGGGGTTATGGCTACACCTTC. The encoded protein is CASSVAGGYGYTF.

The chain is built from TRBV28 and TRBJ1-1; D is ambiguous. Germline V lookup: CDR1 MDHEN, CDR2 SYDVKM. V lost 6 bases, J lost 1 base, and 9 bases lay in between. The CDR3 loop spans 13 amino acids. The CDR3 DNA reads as TGTGCCAGCAGCCCTGACTGGAACACTGAAGCTTTCTTT. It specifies CASSPDWNTEAFF. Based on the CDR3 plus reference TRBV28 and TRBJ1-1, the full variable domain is DVKVTQSSRYLVKRTGEKVFLECVQDMDHENMFWYRQDPGLGLRLIYFSYDVKMKEKGDIPEGYSVSREKKERFSLILESASTNQTSMYLCASSPDWNTEAFFGQGTRLTVV.

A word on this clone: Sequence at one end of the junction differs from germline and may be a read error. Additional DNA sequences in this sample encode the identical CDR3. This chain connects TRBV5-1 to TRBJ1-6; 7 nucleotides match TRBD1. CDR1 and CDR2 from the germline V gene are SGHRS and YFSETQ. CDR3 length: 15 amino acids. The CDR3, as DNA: TGCGCCAGTAGCTTGGAGGCGACAGGGAGGCGCCCCCTCCACTTT. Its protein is CASSLEATGRRPLHF. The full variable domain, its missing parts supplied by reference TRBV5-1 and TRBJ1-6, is KAGVTQTPRYLIKTRGQQVTLSCSPISGHRSVSWYQQTPGQGLQFLFEYFSETQRNKGNFPGRFSGRQFSNSRSEMNVSTLELGDSALYLCASSLEATGRRPLHFGNGTRLTVT.

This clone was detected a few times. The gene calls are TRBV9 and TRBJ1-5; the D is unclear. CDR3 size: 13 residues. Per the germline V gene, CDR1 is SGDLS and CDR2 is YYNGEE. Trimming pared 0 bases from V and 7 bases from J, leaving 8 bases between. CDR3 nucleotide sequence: TGTGCCAGCAGCGTAGGCCCACAACAGCCCCAGCATTTT. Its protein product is CASSVGPQQPQHF.

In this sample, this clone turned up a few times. Here the CDR3 reads CASSLERGGETQYF. The CDR3 DNA is TGCGCCAGCAGCTTAGAGCGGGGGGGAGAGACCCAGTACTTC. The rearrangement joins TRBV5-1 to TRBJ2-5; 10 bases are a match to TRBD2. V dropped 2 bases and J dropped 4; count of bases not matched to a gene: 2. Germline CDR1 is SGHRS and CDR2 is YFSETQ. The CDR3 extends over 14 amino acids.

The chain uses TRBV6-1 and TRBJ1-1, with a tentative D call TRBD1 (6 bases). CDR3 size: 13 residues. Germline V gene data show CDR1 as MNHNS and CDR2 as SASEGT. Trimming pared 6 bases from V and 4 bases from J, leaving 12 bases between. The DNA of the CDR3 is TGTGCCAGCAGACAGGGAAGGAGCACTGAAGCTTTCTTT. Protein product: CASRQGRSTEAFF.

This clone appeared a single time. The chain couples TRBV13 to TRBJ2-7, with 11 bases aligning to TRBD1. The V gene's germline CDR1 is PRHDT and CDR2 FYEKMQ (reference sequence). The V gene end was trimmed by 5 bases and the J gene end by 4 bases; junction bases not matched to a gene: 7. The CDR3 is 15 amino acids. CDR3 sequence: CASSGSGTGGYEQYF. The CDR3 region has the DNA TGTGCCAGCAGCGGCTCCGGGACAGGGGGTTACGAGCAGTACTTC.

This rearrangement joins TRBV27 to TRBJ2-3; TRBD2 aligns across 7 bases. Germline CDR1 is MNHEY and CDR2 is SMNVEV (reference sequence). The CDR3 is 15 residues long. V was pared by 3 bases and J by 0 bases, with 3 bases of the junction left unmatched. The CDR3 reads CASSFSGGSTDTQYF. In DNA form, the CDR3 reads TGTGCCAGCAGTTTTTCGGGAGGAAGCACAGATACGCAGTATTTT.

The CDR3 nucleotides are TGTGCCAGCAGTTACGGCTCGGGGGGGGTCGCCGGGGAGCTGTTTTTT. Its translation is CASSYGSGGVAGELFF. The rearrangement links TRBV6-5 to TRBJ2-2; 8 bases fit TRBD2. Losses at the gene ends were 2 bases for V and 6 bases for J; bases not matched to a gene: 8. The CDR3 runs 16 residues. CDR1 and CDR2 from the germline V gene are MNHEY and SVGAGI.

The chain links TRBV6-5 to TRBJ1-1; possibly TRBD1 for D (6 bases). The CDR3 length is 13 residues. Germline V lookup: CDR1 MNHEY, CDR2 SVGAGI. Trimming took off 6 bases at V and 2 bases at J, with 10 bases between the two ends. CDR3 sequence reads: CASRDSLNTEAFF. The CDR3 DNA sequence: TGTGCCAGCAGGGACAGCTTAAACACTGAAGCTTTCTTT.